Each of the 20 T cell receptor beta chains below was sequenced from the same sample in a study of CD8 T cells in ankylosing spondylitis. Via MiXCR, TCRdb re-called the 5' RACE reads, giving one row per CDR3 protein. In the table there are some 13,000 distinct CDR3 sequences, 2.8% of which are singletons. The sample was blood, either unsorted or a sorted T cell fraction (not recorded which). The receptors were sampled from a male donor with ankylosing spondylitis or in good health (not recorded which).

This clonotype was detected ten times or more. The chain combines TRBV9 with TRBJ1-3; D might be TRBD1 (6 bases). Germline V gives CDR1 SGDLS, CDR2 YYNGEE. The CDR3 has 17 amino acids. V was trimmed by 6 bases and J by 0 bases, leaving 19 bases between them. Here the CDR3 DNA reads TGTGCCAGCACCCCCTCCGGGACACCAAGCTCTGGAAACACCATATATTTT. Its protein is CASTPSGTPSSGNTIYF.

The sample holds many counts of this clonotype. The rearrangement joins TRBV9 to TRBJ2-7; 7 bases match TRBD2. Losses at the gene ends were 3 bases for V and 7 bases for J; bases not matched to a gene: 10. Germline CDR1 and CDR2: SGDLS and YYNGEE. The CDR3 consists of 14 residues. The DNA of the CDR3 is TGTGCCAGCAGCGCCCGCCTCCGGGGAGGGGAGCAGTACTTC. Its protein product is CASSARLRGGEQYF.

This clonotype was observed at least ten times. The J gene is TRBJ2-6, the V gene TRBV9; D is ambiguous. The germline V gene encodes CDR1 SGDLS and CDR2 YYNGEE. The CDR3 is made up of 19 amino acids. V was cut by 1 base and J by 0 bases, with 17 bases left in between. CDR3 nucleotides: TGTGCCAGCAGCGTAATGATCGGAACCAGAAACTCTGGGGCCAACGTCCTGACTTTC. This gives the protein CASSVMIGTRNSGANVLTF.

Many counts were recorded for this clonotype. The chain employs TRBV9 and TRBJ2-3, with TRBD2 identical over 11 bases. The CDR3 is 16 amino acids. Germline V lookup: CDR1 SGDLS, CDR2 YYNGEE. Trimming removed 5 bases from V and 2 bases from J; junction bases left unmatched: 7. CDR3 in amino acids: CASRPGTSGYTDTQYF. The CDR3 nucleotides read TGTGCCAGCAGACCCGGGACTAGCGGCTACACAGATACGCAGTATTTT.

This clonotype was counted many times. The chain employs TRBV9 and TRBJ2-3; D possibly matches TRBD1 or TRBD2 (5 bases each). The CDR3 length is 14 residues. Germline V gene lookup returns CDR1 SGDLS and CDR2 YYNGEE. Trimming stripped 4 bases from V and 6 bases from J, with 15 bases between. The CDR3 loop reads CASSPEVGTDTQYF. The CDR3 nucleotides are TGTGCCAGCAGCCCGGAAGTTGGGACGGATACGCAGTATTTT.

This clonotype was seen at least ten times. J is TRBJ2-5 and V is TRBV9; D uncertain. V lost 0 bases and J lost 0, with 3 bases in between. Germline V CDR1 and CDR2: SGDLS, YYNGEE. The CDR3 loop spans 13 amino acids. CDR3 loop: CASSVENQETQYF. CDR3 bases: TGTGCCAGCAGCGTAGAAAACCAAGAGACCCAGTACTTC.

A note on this clonotype: A much larger clonotype is one base distant, so this may be a read error. CDR3 nucleotide sequence: TGTGCCAGCAGCGAGAGGGATACAGGGGCCACCTACGAGCAGTACTTC. Its translation is CASSERDTGATYEQYF. The chain carries TRBV9 and TRBJ2-7, with 7 bases fitting TRBD1. Trimming at V came to 3 bases and at J to 2 bases, leaving 11 bases not matched to a gene. The CDR3 is made up of 16 amino acids. Germline CDR1 SGDLS, CDR2 YYNGEE.

This clonotype was counted only a few times. J is TRBJ1-2 and V is TRBV9; D possibly corresponds to TRBD1 (5 bases). The V end was cut by 4 bases, the J end by 0 bases, with 16 bases between. Germline lookup yields CDR1 SGDLS and CDR2 YYNGEE. The CDR3 runs to 16 residues. The CDR3 is CASSPTAREANYGYTF. The CDR3 DNA is TGTGCCAGCAGCCCCACGGCCAGGGAAGCTAACTATGGCTACACCTTC.

This clonotype occurred many times. The J gene is TRBJ2-3, the V gene TRBV9, with D perhaps TRBD1 or TRBD2 (5 bases each). V lost 1 base and J lost 1, with 16 bases in between. This CDR3 comprises 17 residues. From germline, CDR1 is SGDLS and CDR2 YYNGEE. The CDR3 bases are TGTGCCAGCAGCGTAAAGGGGTCCCAGCGGCGCACAGATACGCAGTATTTT. Its translation is CASSVKGSQRRTDTQYF. Full variable domain (rest looked up from reference TRBV9 and TRBJ2-3): DSGVTQTPKHLITATGQRVTLRCSPRSGDLSVYWYQQSLDQGLQFLIQYYNGEERAKGNILERFSAQQFPDLHSELNLSSLELGDSALYFCASSVKGSQRRTDTQYFGPGTRLTVL.

By share, this clonotype ranks as medium-sized. The rearrangement links TRBV9 to TRBJ2-2; 11 nucleotides line up with TRBD2. The CDR3 is made up of 15 amino acids. The V gene end was trimmed by 4 bases and the J gene end by 5 bases; junction bases not matched to a gene: 4. Germline lookup yields CDR1 SGDLS and CDR2 YYNGEE. CDR3 coding DNA: TGTGCCAGCAGCTTGGGACTAGCGGCAACCGGGGAGCTGTTTTTT. Translating it yields CASSLGLAATGELFF.

This clonotype came up many times. J is TRBJ1-2 and V is TRBV9, with 9 bases that match TRBD1. The V gene's germline CDR1 is SGDLS and CDR2 YYNGEE. The CDR3 covers 18 residues. V was pared by 3 bases and J by 1 base, with 13 bases of the junction left unmatched. Here the CDR3 DNA reads TGTGCCAGCAGCGGTCACCTCACGGGACAGGGCCTTAACTATGGCTACACCTTC. Protein product: CASSGHLTGQGLNYGYTF.

The table lists this clonotype with many counts. The chain carries TRBV9 and TRBJ2-2; D might be TRBD1 (6 bases). This CDR3 is 19 amino acids long. Germline CDR1 is SGDLS and CDR2 is YYNGEE. Between the trimmed V and J ends, which lost 3 bases and 7 bases, there was a span of 28 bases. This chain's CDR3 is CASSARARGIHPNNGELFF. The CDR3 DNA sequence: TGTGCCAGCAGCGCCCGGGCTAGGGGGATCCATCCTAATAACGGGGAGCTGTTTTTT.

This clonotype was seen at least ten times. V usage is TRBV9 and J usage is TRBJ2-2; D is perhaps TRBD1 (6 bases). CDR1 is SGDLS, CDR2 YYNGEE, per germline. V dropped 0 bases and J dropped 5 bases, with 23 bases sitting between them. The CDR3 length is 19 residues. In DNA form, the CDR3 reads TGTGCCAGCAGCGTAGCTGATGGATTTGGTCTAGGGGGAACCGGGGAGCTGTTTTTT. Encoded protein: CASSVADGFGLGGTGELFF.

This clonotype is termed medium-sized. V and J are TRBV9 and TRBJ2-1; D remains ambiguous. CDR1 and CDR2 from the germline V gene are SGDLS and YYNGEE. The CDR3 is 18 amino acids. V was cut by 0 bases and J by 9 bases, with 25 bases left in between. The CDR3 protein is CASSVDFRIHPLPSEQFF. Written as DNA, the CDR3 is TGTGCCAGCAGCGTAGATTTTAGGATACACCCTCTTCCGAGTGAGCAGTTCTTC.

This chain connects TRBV9 to TRBJ1-5, with D perhaps matching TRBD1 (5 bases). The CDR3 length is 15 residues. Trimming removed 0 bases at V and 1 base at J, with 8 bases between. CDR1 and CDR2 from the germline V gene are SGDLS and YYNGEE. CDR3 bases: TGTGCCAGCAGCGTAGAGGGGATAAGCAATCAGCCCCAGCATTTT. Its protein is CASSVEGISNQPQHF.

This clonotype was observed at least ten times. The V call is TRBV9, the J call TRBJ2-3, with D possibly being TRBD1 or TRBD2 (5 bases each). CDR3 size: 14 residues. The germline V gene has CDR1 SGDLS and CDR2 YYNGEE. V lost 4 bases to trimming and J lost 0 bases, with 9 bases between them. The CDR3 DNA is TGTGCCAGCAGCCCCCGGGGCAGCACAGATACGCAGTATTTT. Its translation: CASSPRGSTDTQYF.

This clonotype has a count of ten or more. The gene calls are TRBV9 and TRBJ2-3; TRBD2 matches 7 bases. The CDR3 consists of 15 residues. Per germline, CDR1 SGDLS and CDR2 YYNGEE. The trim removed 0 bases at V and 2 bases at J, leaving 3 bases unmatched. The CDR3 loop is CASSVGSGVTDTQYF. Written as DNA, the CDR3 is TGTGCCAGCAGCGTAGGCAGCGGGGTCACAGATACGCAGTATTTT.

Judged by abundance, this clonotype is medium-sized. The chain carries TRBV9 and TRBJ2-5; D remains unclear. Germline V gene data show CDR1 as SGDLS and CDR2 as YYNGEE. V lost 0 bases and J 2 bases, leaving 11 bases between the germline ends. CDR3 size: 15 residues. The CDR3 DNA is TGTGCCAGCAGCGTAGGCATCGGTCCTCAAGAGACCCAGTACTTC. It yields the protein CASSVGIGPQETQYF.

The rearrangement links TRBV9 to TRBJ2-3, with 8 bases lining up with TRBD1. The CDR3 is made up of 17 amino acids. V dropped 7 bases and J dropped 3; count of bases not matched to a gene: 16. CDR1 is SGDLS and CDR2 is YYNGEE in the germline V gene. CDR3 sequence: CASAAPGQVSTTDTQYF. The CDR3 nucleotides are TGTGCCAGCGCCGCCCCGGGACAGGTTTCGACGACAGATACGCAGTATTTT. The variable domain in full, with the rest retrieved from reference TRBV9 and TRBJ2-3, is DSGVTQTPKHLITATGQRVTLRCSPRSGDLSVYWYQQSLDQGLQFLIQYYNGEERAKGNILERFSAQQFPDLHSELNLSSLELGDSALYFCASAAPGQVSTTDTQYFGPGTRLTVL.

This clonotype was picked up many times. The J gene is TRBJ2-1, the V gene TRBV9, with 10 nucleotides matching TRBD2. J lost 4 bases, V lost 4 bases, and 5 bases had no gene match. The CDR3 loop spans 15 amino acids. The germline V gene encodes CDR1 SGDLS and CDR2 YYNGEE. The CDR3 coding sequence is TGTGCCAGCAGCCTTTGGACTAGCGGTTACAATGAGCAGTTCTTC. Its protein product is CASSLWTSGYNEQFF.